This TCR beta chain was profiled in a study of beta chain features in type 1 diabetes. Study findings and constraints: Although PCR might favor shorter templates, it would do so equally in patients and controls.

This clone was seen a single time. Its antigen is not known. The study reverse transcribed the entire isolated RNA, so it sequenced expressed TCRB transcripts. Using immunoSEQ multiplex PCR, the repertoire was profiled, and TCRdb retains in-frame clones only, with some absent. The sample consists of some 250,000 clones, about 26% of them appearing once. Every donor provided one heparinised blood draw, which averaged approximately 120 mL. CDR3 length: 16 amino acids. The germline gives CDR1 MGHRA, CDR2 YSYEKL. V dropped 4 bases and J dropped 0 bases, with 13 bases sitting between them. V is TRBV4-1 and J is TRBJ2-4, with D perhaps matching TRBD2 (6 bases). The receptor comes from a man under 40 in good health. The sequenced material came from central memory CD4+ T cells from blood. Written as DNA, the CDR3 is TGCGCCAGCAGCCGGGGGACTTCTTTAGCCAAAAACATTCAGTACTTC. It translates to CASSRGTSLAKNIQYF.